Each of the 26 T cell receptor beta chains below was sequenced from the same sample in a study of CD8 T cells in ankylosing spondylitis. TCRdb reprocessed the 5' RACE reads with MiXCR, giving one entry per CDR3 protein. The sample has around 150,000 distinct CDR3 sequences; around 16% are singletons. Specimen: blood, either unsorted or a sorted T cell fraction (not recorded which). The source of these receptors is a male donor with ankylosing spondylitis or in good health (not recorded which).

This clonotype occurred many times. The chain links TRBV12-3 or TRBV12-4 to TRBJ2-5; 7 nucleotides line up with TRBD1. V was pared by 5 bases and J by 5 bases, with 8 bases of the junction left unmatched. The CDR3 is 14 amino acids. The CDR3 protein is CASSPSTGRETQYF. As DNA, the CDR3 is TGTGCCAGCAGTCCTTCGACAGGGCGGGAGACCCAGTACTTC.

This clonotype was detected a few times. The rearrangement joins TRBV5-1 to TRBJ2-5; the D gene could be TRBD1 or TRBD2 (6 bases each). The V end lost 3 bases, the J end lost 2 bases, and 14 bases lay between the germline ends. Germline V gene data show CDR1 as SGHRS and CDR2 as YFSETQ. CDR3 size: 15 residues. Here the CDR3 DNA reads TGCGCCAGCAGCTGGGGGGACACCAGACAAGAGACCCAGTACTTC. It yields the protein CASSWGDTRQETQYF.

V usage is TRBV30 and J usage is TRBJ2-3, with D maybe TRBD2 (5 bases). The CDR3 covers 13 residues. The germline CDR1 and CDR2 sequences are GTSNPN and SVGIG (reference sequence). V shed 2 bases and J shed 5 bases, with 11 bases lying between them. CDR3 amino acids: CAWSLSGEDTQYF. CDR3 coding DNA: TGTGCCTGGAGTCTCTCCGGGGAAGATACGCAGTATTTT.

The V and J genes are TRBV4-1 and TRBJ1-2; D might be TRBD1 (5 bases). CDR3 length equals 14 residues. Germline CDR1 reads MGHRA; CDR2 reads YSYEKL. V was shortened by 0 bases and J by 7 bases, with 12 bases between the two germline ends. Here the CDR3 reads CASSQDSGRAGYTF. CDR3 nucleotide sequence: TGCGCCAGCAGCCAAGATTCGGGCAGGGCTGGCTACACCTTC.

On this clonotype itself: Compared with germline, one end of the junction differs, possibly owing to a read error. This sequence joins TRBV20-1 and TRBJ2-2; TRBD2 matches 10 bases. Germline loops: CDR1 DFQATT, CDR2 SNEGSKA (reference sequence). The CDR3 is 17 amino acids. The CDR3 DNA is TGCTGTGCTAGAGATAGACTAGCGGGCGCGAACACCGGGGAGCTGTTTTTT. Protein: CCARDRLAGANTGELFF.

This chain joins TRBV12-3 or TRBV12-4 and TRBJ2-1; 8 bases map to TRBD1. The junction had 13 bases not matched to a gene; V was cut back by 5 bases and J by 10 bases. The CDR3 spans 15 residues. The CDR3 nucleotides read TGTGCCAGCAGTCCCCCGTGGCAGGGGGCTCGGGAGCAGTTCTTC. Encoded protein: CASSPPWQGAREQFF.

J is TRBJ1-3 and V is TRBV11-2; D uncertain. The CDR3 spans 16 residues. Germline V gene sequence: CDR1 SGHAT, CDR2 FQNNGV. Trimming pared 0 bases from V and 4 bases from J, leaving 13 bases between. This CDR3 reads CASSLDLRQPGNTIYF. CDR3 sequence (DNA): TGTGCCAGCAGCTTAGATCTGCGGCAGCCCGGAAACACCATATATTTT.

This clonotype has just one count. The chain has TRBV7-2 and TRBJ2-7; D might be TRBD2 (6 bases). Germline lookup yields CDR1 SGHTA and CDR2 FQGNSA. The CDR3 spans 15 residues. Trimming pared 5 bases from V and 3 bases from J, leaving 17 bases between. DNA of the CDR3: TGTGCCAGCAGCCCCCGAAGTGGAGGGCTCTACGAGCAGTACTTC. Translation: CASSPRSGGLYEQYF.

This clonotype has only a few counts. The chain uses TRBV10-3 and TRBJ2-2; D remains ambiguous. CDR3 length equals 14 residues. Trimming removed 3 bases from V and 1 base from J, with 6 bases in between. Germline V CDR1 and CDR2: ENHRY, SYGVKD. Here the CDR3 DNA reads TGTGCCATCAGTGAAGACAAGAACACCGGGGAGCTGTTTTTT. Translation: CAISEDKNTGELFF.

This rearrangement joins TRBV7-2 to TRBJ2-7, with D perhaps matching TRBD2 (6 bases). The CDR3 is 16 amino acids. The germline V gene encodes CDR1 SGHTA and CDR2 FQGNSA. V was shortened by 5 bases and J by 3 bases, with 20 bases between the two germline ends. The CDR3 loop reads CASSLPPGLSNYEQYF. CDR3 nucleotides: TGTGCCAGCAGCCTACCACCGGGACTTTCAAACTACGAGCAGTACTTC.

The rearrangement links TRBV5-1 to TRBJ2-7, with TRBD1 matching over 10 bases. V was clipped by 2 bases and J by 1 base; unmatched bases: 21. The V gene's germline CDR1 is SGHRS and CDR2 YFSETQ. The CDR3 is made up of 21 amino acids. In DNA, the CDR3 is TGCGCCAGCAGCTTTGGCCTGTTAGTCACGTTGGGGACAGGGGAATCCTACGAGCAGTACTTC. Protein sequence: CASSFGLLVTLGTGESYEQYF.

The genes are TRBV30 and TRBJ2-5, with D possibly matching TRBD2 (6 bases). The CDR3 is 13 amino acids. V was cut by 1 base and J by 2 bases, with 8 bases left in between. Per germline, CDR1 GTSNPN and CDR2 SVGIG (reference sequence). Written as DNA, the CDR3 is TGTGCCTGGAGTGATGGGGGGCAAGAGACCCAGTACTTC. Protein sequence: CAWSDGGQETQYF.

CDR3 loop: CASSLIGNYQPQHF. CDR3 coding DNA: TGTGCCAGCAGTTTAATAGGCAATTATCAGCCCCAGCATTTT. The chain links TRBV28 to TRBJ1-5; D is uncertain. The germline V gene encodes CDR1 MDHEN and CDR2 SYDVKM. The CDR3 length is 14 residues. V was trimmed by 2 bases and J by 5 bases, leaving 10 bases between them.

Points on this clonotype: A much bigger clone sits one base away, suggesting this may be a read error. This CDR3 reads CASSSQGGGYAF. In nucleotides, the CDR3 is TGCGCCAGCAGCTCGCAGGGTGGCGGCTACGCCTTC. This sequence joins TRBV5-1 and TRBJ1-2; TRBD1 is a possible D gene (5 bases). CDR1 is SGHRS, CDR2 YFSETQ, per germline. The CDR3 extends over 12 amino acids.

This clonotype is a singleton in its sample. The J gene is TRBJ2-3, the V gene TRBV5-1; 7 bases agree with TRBD2. V dropped 1 base and J dropped 2; count of bases not matched to a gene: 7. CDR1 SGHRS and CDR2 YFSETQ come from the germline V gene. The CDR3 runs 16 residues. CDR3 nucleotide sequence: TGCGCCAGCAGCTTGCCTAATAGCGGGTCCACAGATACGCAGTATTTT. It specifies CASSLPNSGSTDTQYF.

There are many counts of this clonotype. The chain links TRBV9 to TRBJ2-7, with D perhaps TRBD1 (6 bases). CDR1 is SGDLS and CDR2 is YYNGEE in the germline V gene. The CDR3 sequence is 12 residues long. The V and J ends lost 2 bases and 6 bases respectively, with 9 bases between them. Here the CDR3 reads CASSVTGIEQYF. The DNA of the CDR3 is TGTGCCAGCAGCGTTACAGGGATCGAGCAGTACTTC.

This clonotype was seen at least ten times. This rearrangement joins TRBV20-1 to TRBJ1-6, with D tentatively TRBD1 (5 bases). This CDR3 region has 14 residues. Germline CDR1 and CDR2: DFQATT and SNEGSKA (reference sequence). Trimming left V 7 bases short and J 18 bases short, with 28 bases between. Written as DNA, the CDR3 is TGCAGTGTCCGTCCCTCGGTCCAGGGCAGTCCTGGCCACTTT. Encoded protein: CSVRPSVQGSPGHF.

A few counts support this clonotype. This sequence joins TRBV7-9 and TRBJ1-3, with D unresolved. This CDR3 region has 15 residues. The ends were cut back, 5 bases at V and 2 bases at J, with 13 bases in the middle. CDR1 is SEHNR, CDR2 FQNEAQ, per germline (reference sequence). The CDR3 here is CASSPAGNTGNTIYF. The CDR3 nucleotides are TGTGCCAGCAGCCCGGCGGGGAATACTGGAAACACCATATATTTT.

This clonotype was recorded at least ten times. The gene calls are TRBV5-1 and TRBJ2-3; D call uncertain. Trimming pared 0 bases from V and 0 bases from J, leaving 8 bases between. This CDR3 comprises 15 residues. Germline CDR1 and CDR2: SGHRS and YFSETQ. CDR3 in DNA: TGCGCCAGCAGCTTGGACAGTACTAGCACAGATACGCAGTATTTT. This gives the protein CASSLDSTSTDTQYF.

This clonotype was seen repeatedly, ten times or more. This chain joins TRBV2 and TRBJ2-1; no reliable D call. The CDR3 covers 8 residues. V was trimmed by 7 bases and J by 8 bases, leaving 0 bases between them. CDR1 and CDR2 (germline): SNHLY, FYNNEI. The CDR3 DNA sequence: TGTGCCAGCAATGAGCAGTTCTTC. It encodes CASNEQFF. Supplemented by reference TRBV2 and TRBJ2-1, the full variable domain reads EPEVTQTPSHQVTQMGQEVILRCVPISNHLYFYWYRQILGQKVEFLVSFYNNEISEKSEIFDDQFSVERPDGSNFTLKIRSTKLEDSAMYFCASNEQFFGPGTRLTVL.

This clonotype was seen a few times. The CDR3 DNA is TGCGCCAGCAGCTTGGGCAGGGAGGTCTTCGTCGACTACGAGCAGTACTTC. Residues: CASSLGREVFVDYEQYF. The chain employs TRBV5-1 and TRBJ2-7, with D tentatively TRBD2 (6 bases). Germline CDR1 is SGHRS and CDR2 is YFSETQ. This CDR3 is built from 17 residues. V dropped 0 bases and J dropped 3 bases, with 19 bases sitting between them.

This clonotype showed up just a few times. Its ends do not fully match the called genes, so a read error is possible. The chain uses TRBV20-1 and TRBJ2-2, with D perhaps TRBD1 (6 bases). Germline V CDR1 and CDR2: DFQATT, SNEGSKA (reference sequence). This CDR3 comprises 17 residues. This chain's CDR3 is CCAGIPGGSSYTGELFF. Written as DNA, the CDR3 is TGCTGTGCTGGTATACCTGGGGGCTCTAGCTATACCGGGGAGCTGTTTTTT.

The chain uses TRBV6-2 or TRBV6-3 and TRBJ2-5; D ambiguous. The CDR3 is 14 residues long. V dropped 2 bases and J dropped 1 base, with 8 bases sitting between them. Germline V lookup: CDR1 MNHEY, CDR2 SVGEGT. CDR3 sequence: CASSYGPAQETQYF. The DNA of the CDR3 is TGTGCCAGCAGTTACGGTCCAGCCCAAGAGACCCAGTACTTC.

This clonotype was detected many times. The chain recombines TRBV5-1 with TRBJ1-6; TRBD1 is a possible D gene (6 bases). There are 14 residues in the CDR3. Trimming pared 4 bases from V and 14 bases from J, leaving 19 bases between. Germline V gene sequence: CDR1 SGHRS, CDR2 YFSETQ. The chain's CDR3 is CASSPSGGQGSLHF. CDR3 sequence (DNA): TGCGCCAGCAGCCCGTCGGGGGGCCAGGGATCCCTCCACTTT.

This clonotype was seen repeatedly, ten times or more. The V call is TRBV5-6, the J call TRBJ2-5; no clear D gene. The germline CDR1 and CDR2 sequences are SGHDT and YYEEEE. The CDR3 loop spans 15 amino acids. V shed 4 bases and J shed 5 bases, with 18 bases lying between them. The CDR3 DNA follows: TGTGCCAGCAGCCCCGGATTATCAAGGGTTGAGACCCAGTACTTC. This encodes CASSPGLSRVETQYF.

This clonotype appeared many times. CDR3: CASSLDTVADTQYF. Here the CDR3 DNA reads TGTGCCAGCAGTTTAGATACCGTAGCAGATACGCAGTATTTT. The chain uses TRBV12-3 or TRBV12-4 and TRBJ2-3, with D unresolved. This CDR3 spans 14 amino acids. Trimming cost V 1 base and J 4 bases, with 9 bases left between them.